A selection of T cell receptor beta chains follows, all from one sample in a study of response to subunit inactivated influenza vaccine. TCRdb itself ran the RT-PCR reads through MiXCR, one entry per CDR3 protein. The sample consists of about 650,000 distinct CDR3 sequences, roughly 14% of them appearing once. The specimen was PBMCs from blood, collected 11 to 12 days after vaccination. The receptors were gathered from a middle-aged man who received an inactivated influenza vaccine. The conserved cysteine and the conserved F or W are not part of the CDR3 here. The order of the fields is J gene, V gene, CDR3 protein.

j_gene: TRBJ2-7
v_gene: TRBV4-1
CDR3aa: ASSQVSGQAHSYEQY

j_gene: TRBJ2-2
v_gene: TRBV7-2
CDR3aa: ASSLSGTTGELF

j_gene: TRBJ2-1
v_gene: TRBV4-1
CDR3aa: ASSQGWWVRDNEQF

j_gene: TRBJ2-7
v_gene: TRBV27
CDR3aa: ASRQLGYEQY

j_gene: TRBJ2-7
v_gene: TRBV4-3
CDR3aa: ASSQAWTGIYEQY

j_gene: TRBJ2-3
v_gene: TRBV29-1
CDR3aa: SAEGTSTDTQY

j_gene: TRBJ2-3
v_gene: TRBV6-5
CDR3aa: ASSYSAASTDTQY

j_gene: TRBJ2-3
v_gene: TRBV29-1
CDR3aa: SVGHYTDTQY

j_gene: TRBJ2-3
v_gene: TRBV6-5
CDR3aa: ASSYVGGRAKDTQY

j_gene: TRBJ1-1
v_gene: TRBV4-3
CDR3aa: ASSPGRKNTEAF

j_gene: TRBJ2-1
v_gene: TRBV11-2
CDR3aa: ASSLGYWKF

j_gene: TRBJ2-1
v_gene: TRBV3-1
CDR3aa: ASSQPGWNEQF

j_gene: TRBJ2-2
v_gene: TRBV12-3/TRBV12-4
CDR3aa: ASSLSGGRYTGELF

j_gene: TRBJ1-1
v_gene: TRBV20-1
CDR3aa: SAAKLTDSTEAF

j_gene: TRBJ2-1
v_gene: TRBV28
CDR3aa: ASRPLQGTDYNEQF